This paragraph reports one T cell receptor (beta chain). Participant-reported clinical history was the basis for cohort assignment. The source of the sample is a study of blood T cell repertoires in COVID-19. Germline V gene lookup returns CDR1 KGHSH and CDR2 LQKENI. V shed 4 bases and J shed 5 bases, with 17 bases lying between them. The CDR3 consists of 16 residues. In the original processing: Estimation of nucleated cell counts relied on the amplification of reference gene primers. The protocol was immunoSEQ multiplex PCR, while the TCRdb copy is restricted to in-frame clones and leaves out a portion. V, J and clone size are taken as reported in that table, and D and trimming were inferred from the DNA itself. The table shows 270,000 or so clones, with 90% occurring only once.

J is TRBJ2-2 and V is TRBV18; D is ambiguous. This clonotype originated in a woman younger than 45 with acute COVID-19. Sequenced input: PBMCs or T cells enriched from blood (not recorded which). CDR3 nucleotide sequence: TGTGCCAGCTCACTTCAAGAGTCCACCGAGACCGGGGAGCTGTTTTTT. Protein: CASSLQESTETGELFF.